Sequencing of this T cell receptor beta chain was carried out in a study of blood T cell repertoires in COVID-19. Turning to the study itself: From the United States, Italy and Spain came samples of acute and convalescent COVID-19. Sample material is recorded as cDNA or gDNA derived from T cells, B-cell-depleted T cells, or PBMCs.

Per the authors' pipeline: Amplification with reference gene primers provided the estimates of nucleated cell counts. The protocol was immunoSEQ multiplex PCR, while the TCRdb copy is restricted to in-frame clones and leaves out a portion. That table gives V, J and clone size, and the DNA gave D and trimming. The sample holds around 310,000 clones, roughly 90% seen once. CDR3 length equals 16 residues. Trimming took 1 base from V and 1 from J, leaving 13 bases between them. CDR1 MNHNS and CDR2 SASEGT come from the germline V gene. The chain links TRBV6-1 to TRBJ1-1; weak D call: TRBD1 (5 bases). This TCR came from a woman in her forties or fifties with active or convalescent COVID-19. The sequenced sample was peripheral blood. The CDR3 coding sequence is TGTGCCAGCAGTGAAGGCTGGACAACGCCGAACACTGAAGCTTTCTTT. Its translation is CASSEGWTTPNTEAFF.